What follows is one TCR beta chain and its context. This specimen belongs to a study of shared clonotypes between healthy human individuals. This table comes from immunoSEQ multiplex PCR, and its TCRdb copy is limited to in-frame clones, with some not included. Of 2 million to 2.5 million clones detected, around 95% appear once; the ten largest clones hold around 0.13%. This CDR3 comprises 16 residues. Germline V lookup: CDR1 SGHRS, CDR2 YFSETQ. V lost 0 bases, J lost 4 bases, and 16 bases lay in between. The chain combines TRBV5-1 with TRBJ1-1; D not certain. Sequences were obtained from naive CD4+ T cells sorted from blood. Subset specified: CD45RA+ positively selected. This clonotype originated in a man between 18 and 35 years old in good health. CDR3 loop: CASSLAVTDPSTEAFF. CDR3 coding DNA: TGCGCCAGCAGCTTGGCCGTAACAGACCCGAGCACTGAAGCTTTCTTT. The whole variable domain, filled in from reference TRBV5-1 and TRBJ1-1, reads KAGVTQTPRYLIKTRGQQVTLSCSPISGHRSVSWYQQTPGQGLQFLFEYFSETQRNKGNFPGRFSGRQFSNSRSEMNVSTLELGDSALYLCASSLAVTDPSTEAFFGQGTRLTVV.